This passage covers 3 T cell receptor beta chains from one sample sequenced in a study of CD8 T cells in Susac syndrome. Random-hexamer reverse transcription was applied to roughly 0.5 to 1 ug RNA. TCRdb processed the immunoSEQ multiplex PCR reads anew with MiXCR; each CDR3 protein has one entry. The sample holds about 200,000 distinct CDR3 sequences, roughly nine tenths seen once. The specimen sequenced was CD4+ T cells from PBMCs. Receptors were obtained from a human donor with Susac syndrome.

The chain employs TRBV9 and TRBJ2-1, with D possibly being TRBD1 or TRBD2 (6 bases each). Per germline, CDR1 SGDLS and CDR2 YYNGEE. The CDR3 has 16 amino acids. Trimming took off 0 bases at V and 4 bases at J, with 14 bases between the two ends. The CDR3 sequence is CASSVGKGDWYNEQFF. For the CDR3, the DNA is TGTGCCAGCAGCGTAGGAAAGGGGGACTGGTACAATGAGCAGTTCTTC.

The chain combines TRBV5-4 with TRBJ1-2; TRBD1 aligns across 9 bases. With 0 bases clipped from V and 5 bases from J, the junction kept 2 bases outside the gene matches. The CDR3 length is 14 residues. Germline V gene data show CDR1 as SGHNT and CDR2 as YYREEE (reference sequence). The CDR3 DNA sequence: TGTGCCAGCAGCTTGGCCGACAGGGGGTATGGCTACACCTTC. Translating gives CASSLADRGYGYTF. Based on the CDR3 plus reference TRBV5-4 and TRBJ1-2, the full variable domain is ETGVTQSPTHLIKTRGQQVTLRCSSQSGHNTVSWYQQALGQGPQFIFQYYREEENGRGNFPPRFSGLQFPNYSSELNVNALELDDSALYLCASSLADRGYGYTFGSGTRLTVV.

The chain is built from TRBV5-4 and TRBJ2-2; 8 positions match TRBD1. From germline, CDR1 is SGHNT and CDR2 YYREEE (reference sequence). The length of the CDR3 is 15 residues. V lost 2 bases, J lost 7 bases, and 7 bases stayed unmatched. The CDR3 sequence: CASSFPRGPGGELFF. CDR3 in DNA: TGTGCCAGCAGCTTTCCCAGGGGGCCTGGCGGGGAGCTGTTTTTT.